Given below is one T cell receptor beta chain in context. Its antigen specificity is not known. No much larger clone is present one base from it, and per-base qualities are unavailable. Counted from cysteine to phenylalanine, this CDR3 has 22 amino acids. Solely the CDR3 DNA is kept, with 66 bases framed from the first base. Trimming costs V 4 bases and J 0 bases, and their ends lie 32 bases apart. Looking up the germline V gene yields CDR1 SGDLS and CDR2 YYNGEE. The collaborating institutions used their own protocols to collect whole blood in K2EDTA tubes. Collaborator samples were shipped for TCRbeta analysis as frozen whole blood, isolated PBMCs, or DNA extracted from either sample type. This sample was taken from a study of blood T cell repertoires in COVID-19 (dated by TCRdb to about 2020). A note on the overall study: Samples covering the acute and convalescent phases of COVID-19 were provided by collaborators in the United States, Italy and Spain. The prospective study material was composed of cDNA or gDNA derived from T cells, B-cell-depleted T cells, or PBMCs. Deeply sampled blood TCRbeta repertoires from subjects exposed to, actively infected with, or recovered from COVID-19 were included in the dataset. The repertoires were released in a freely available public database meant as a resource for research on the immune response to SARS-CoV-2. The samples were drawn from two sources: the first 160 participants of the ongoing ImmuneRACE study, and 1,254 subjects contributed by 6 global collaborators. A de-identified subject ID, COVID-19 status, age in years and sex were almost always included in the sample metadata. Where HLA class I and class II types were available, the types were taken from metadata supplied by the sample provider, not from assay-based typing.

Here is what the overall study found, with its caveats: The amount of clinical and demographic metadata varied by source and participant and was provided uncurated.

TCRbeta CDR3 regions were amplified from genomic DNA using the immunoSEQ Assay, a bias-controlled multiplex PCR. In the original analysis: Nucleated cell counts per sample were estimated from amplification of reference gene primers within the assay. To quantify the absolute abundance of each unique TCRbeta CDR3 rearrangement, sequence reads were collapsed and filtered. For each sample, productive Simpson clonality was calculated as the square root of Simpson's diversity index over productive rearrangements. The table comes from immuneACCESS by way of TCRdb, which keeps in-frame sequences with V and J called. Part of the clones is missing from these tables; in studies checked, under half for an unresolved V gene and the rest for unknown reasons. V and J calls plus clone size are reproduced from that table; the DNA served to infer D and trimming. For this sample the table gives around 200,000 clones, of which approximately 85% were detected only once. Clones ranked in the top ten supply around 4.9% of the sample.

In this chain, TRBV9 is recombined with TRBJ2-1, and possibly TRBD2, on 6 matching bases. Input material: peripheral blood. The origin of this receptor is a woman at least 80 years old with acute or convalescent COVID-19. Here the CDR3 is given as CASSKVPLGSGNIPSSYNEQFF. Read as DNA, the sequence is TGTGCCAGCAGCAAAGTCCCCTTGGGTAGCGGAAATATACCGAGCTCCTACAATGAGCAGTTCTTC.